The sample holds one count of the clone carrying this T cell receptor beta chain. A far larger clone is only one base removed, so a read error is likely. Germline loops: CDR1 SQVTM, CDR2 ANQGSEA. The CDR3 covers 11 residues. Deletions cut 4 bases from V and 1 base from J, with 4 bases between. The data stem from a study of shared clonotypes between healthy human individuals. In the authors' methods: Junction-only immunoSEQ data arrived without quality scores, meaning filtering differed. Here immunoSEQ multiplex PCR was the method, and the copy in TCRdb shows in-frame clones only, minus some. The V and J calls and clone size come from that table; D and trimming were worked out from the DNA. The table lists under 600,000 clones, about 79% of them singletons.

Input material: PBMCs. The V gene is TRBV29-1, the J gene TRBJ1-1, with D uncertain. This clonotype was sampled from a woman between 35 and 50 years old in good health. Some clones in this sample may be carry-over from other donors' samples. This CDR3 is CSVVGNTEAFF. The CDR3 DNA sequence: TGCAGCGTTGTAGGGAACACTGAAGCTTTCTTT.